This T cell receptor beta chain was recovered during a study of blood T cell repertoires in COVID-19 (dated by TCRdb to the early 2020s). Study-wide context: Samples covering the acute and convalescent phases of COVID-19 were provided by collaborators in the United States, Italy and Spain. The prospective study material was composed of cDNA or gDNA derived from T cells, B-cell-depleted T cells, or PBMCs. The dataset comprised deeply sampled blood TCRbeta repertoires from subjects exposed to, actively infected with, or recovered from COVID-19. The samples were drawn from two sources: the first 160 participants of the ongoing ImmuneRACE study, and 1,254 subjects contributed by 6 global collaborators. Sample metadata almost always included a de-identified subject ID, COVID-19 status, age in years and sex. A freely available public database, intended as a resource for researchers studying the immune response to SARS-CoV-2, is where the repertoires were released. Where available, HLA class I and class II types were obtained from metadata supplied by the sample provider rather than from assay-based typing.

TCRbeta CDR3 regions were amplified from genomic DNA using the immunoSEQ Assay, a bias-controlled multiplex PCR. As for how the authors treated the data: The number of nucleated cells in each sample was estimated by amplification of reference gene primers within the assay. Sequence reads were collapsed and filtered to measure the absolute abundance of every unique TCRbeta CDR3 rearrangement. For each sample, productive Simpson clonality was calculated as the square root of Simpson's diversity index over productive rearrangements. This is the immuneACCESS table as TCRdb keeps it, with only in-frame sequences that have V and J called. A part of the clones is gone; compared with another copy, unresolved V genes explain less than half, and the rest is unexplained. The DNA gave D and trimming, while V, J and clone size come from that table. Within this sample are 300,000 to 400,000 clones, with around nine tenths of them counted one time only. Approximately 7.4% of the sample belongs to the ten largest clones.

About this clone itself: Its antigen is not yet known. Base qualities are not provided; no much larger clone lies one nucleotide away.

Between the V and J ends, shortened by 0 bases and 10 bases respectively, the junction contains 7 bases. From its cysteine to its phenylalanine, the CDR3 spans 13 amino acids. The kept DNA is CDR3 alone, 39 bases in frame from the first base. The germline V gene encodes CDR1 SGHDN and CDR2 FVKESK. On the study overall, not on this receptor specifically: The quantity of clinical and demographic metadata differed by source and by participant and was supplied without curation.

One collaborating source in Seattle enrolled patients while the patients were actively infected and followed the patients over time throughout the course of disease. The collaborating institutions used their own protocols to collect whole blood in K2EDTA tubes. For TCRbeta analysis, collaborator samples were shipped as frozen whole blood, as isolated PBMCs, or as DNA extracted from either sample type. The receptor was isolated from a woman between 65 and 79 years old with COVID-19, enrolled during active disease. The specimen was peripheral blood. The chain uses TRBV14 and TRBJ1-6, with an unclear D gene assignment. In nucleotides, the sequence is TGTGCCAGCAGCCAAGAAGGAGGGTCACCCCTCCACTTT. Its translation reads: CASSQEGGSPLHF.